These 27 T cell receptor beta chains came from one sample sequenced in a study of blood T cell repertoires in COVID-19. Sequencing used immunoSEQ multiplex PCR; TCRdb keeps in-frame clones, though not all of them. The sample lists more than 250,000 clones; about 90% were seen once. Sequencing was carried out using peripheral blood. Receptors originate from a woman in her forties or fifties with COVID-19, enrolled during active disease.

The chain links TRBV7-2 to TRBJ2-4; possible D gene TRBD1, 5 bases. CDR1 is SGHTA and CDR2 is FQGNSA in the germline V gene. V was pared by 6 bases and J by 6 bases, with 9 bases between. CDR3 length: 12 amino acids. CDR3 sequence reads: CASRDIGNIQYF. The CDR3 DNA reads as TGTGCCAGCAGGGACATTGGAAACATTCAGTACTTC.

This sequence joins TRBV6-1 and TRBJ2-1, with D maybe TRBD2 (5 bases). Germline values: CDR1 MNHNS, CDR2 SASEGT. The CDR3 spans 15 residues. Between the trimmed V and J ends, which lost 1 base and 3 bases, there was a span of 10 bases. The chain's CDR3 is CASSEVGGFYNEQFF. The CDR3, as DNA: TGTGCCAGCAGTGAAGTTGGCGGGTTCTACAATGAGCAGTTCTTC.

The chain recombines TRBV27 with TRBJ2-5; D might be TRBD2 (6 bases). Trimming left V 2 bases short and J 5 bases short, with 12 bases between. Looked up from germline, CDR1 is MNHEY and CDR2 is SMNVEV (reference sequence). This CDR3 spans 14 amino acids. Here the CDR3 DNA reads TGTGCCAGCAGTTTAAACGGGGCGGGGGAGACCCAGTACTTC. Amino acids: CASSLNGAGETQYF.

This clone was recorded once. The V and J genes are TRBV5-4 and TRBJ2-3, with 9 bases lining up with TRBD2. V gave up 1 base and J gave up 0 bases; unmatched junction bases: 6. CDR1 and CDR2 (germline): SGHNT, YYREEE (reference sequence). This CDR3 is built from 17 residues. CDR3 sequence: CASSLSLAGESTDTQYF. In DNA, the CDR3 is TGTGCCAGCAGCTTGTCTTTAGCGGGAGAGAGCACAGATACGCAGTATTTT.

This clone was observed a single time. V gene TRBV7-2 combines with J gene TRBJ2-7, with 12 bases lining up with TRBD2. The CDR3 loop spans 15 amino acids. V shed 5 bases, J shed 2 bases, and the junction held 4 bases outside the gene matches. The V gene's germline CDR1 is SGHTA and CDR2 FQGNSA. CDR3 in DNA: TGTGCCAGCAGCCCGCGACTAGCGGGAGCCTACGAGCAGTACTTC. Translated, it gives CASSPRLAGAYEQYF.

This clone was recorded only once. Written as DNA, the CDR3 is TGTGCCAGCAGCTTAGATCTTGCACTCAGCAATCAGCCCCAGCATTTT. As protein: CASSLDLALSNQPQHF. This chain links TRBV7-2 with TRBJ1-5, with unresolved D. CDR1 SGHTA and CDR2 FQGNSA come from the germline V gene. The germline V and J ends were trimmed by 1 base and 1 base, with 11 bases remaining between them. This CDR3 is built from 16 residues.

V and J are TRBV20-1 and TRBJ2-1; the D is unclear. The germline V gene has CDR1 DFQATT and CDR2 SNEGSKA (reference sequence). Trimming shortened V by 6 bases and J by 8 bases, and 11 bases separated the two germline ends. The CDR3 is 11 residues long. The CDR3 region is CSAKLEYEQFF. The CDR3 nucleotides are TGCAGTGCGAAGCTAGAGTATGAGCAGTTCTTC.

The chain employs TRBV19 and TRBJ1-1, with 7 nucleotides matching TRBD1. The J segment lost 3 bases and the V segment lost 11 bases, leaving 12 bases of the junction unmatched. The CDR3 length is 14 residues. The germline CDR1 and CDR2 sequences are LNHDA and SQIVND (reference sequence). The CDR3 DNA is TGTGCCGTTCAATCCGGGACAGTACACACTGAAGCTTTCTTT. Its translation is CAVQSGTVHTEAFF.

The chain joins TRBV11-2 to TRBJ2-1; 7 bases map to TRBD2. Germline-derived CDR1 and CDR2 are SGHAT and FQNNGV. Trimming at V came to 5 bases and at J to 4 bases, leaving 14 bases not matched to a gene. The CDR3 runs 17 residues. This chain's CDR3 is CASSLRRGLVTYNEQFF. CDR3 nucleotide sequence: TGTGCCAGCAGCCTCCGGCGAGGACTAGTAACTTACAATGAGCAGTTCTTC. The variable domain in full, completed from reference TRBV11-2 and TRBJ2-1, reads EAGVAQSPRYKIIEKRQSVAFWCNPISGHATLYWYQQILGQGPKLLIQFQNNGVVDDSQLPKDRFSAERLKGVDSTLKIQPAKLEDSAVYLCASSLRRGLVTYNEQFFGPGTRLTVL.

The chain employs TRBV5-4 and TRBJ2-3; TRBD1 matches at 8 bases. Germline-derived CDR1 and CDR2 are SGHNT and YYREEE (reference sequence). Trimming removed 4 bases from V and 5 bases from J; junction bases left unmatched: 6. This CDR3 contains 14 residues. The DNA of the CDR3 is TGTGCCAGCAGCGCCAAGACAGGGGTAGATACGCAGTATTTT. Protein sequence: CASSAKTGVDTQYF.

V and J are TRBV15 and TRBJ2-7; 8 bases are shared with TRBD2. Germline-derived CDR1 and CDR2 are LNHNV and YYDKDF (reference sequence). The CDR3 spans 15 residues. V lost 0 bases and J lost 2; bases outside the gene matches: 3. CDR3 loop: CATSRDAGGTYEQYF. For the CDR3, the DNA is TGTGCCACCAGCAGAGATGCGGGGGGCACCTACGAGCAGTACTTC. Complete variable domain (other parts from reference TRBV15 and TRBJ2-7): DAMVIQNPRYQVTQFGKPVTLSCSQTLNHNVMYWYQQKSSQAPKLLFHYYDKDFNNEADTPDNFQSRRPNTSFCFLDIRSPGLGDTAMYLCATSRDAGGTYEQYFGPGTRLTVT.

V is TRBV11-2 and J is TRBJ1-4, with D unclear. The CDR3 sequence is 13 residues long. Per the germline V gene, CDR1 is SGHAT and CDR2 is FQNNGV. V was trimmed by 1 base and J by 3 bases, leaving 3 bases between them. CDR3 DNA: TGTGCCAGCAGCTTAGGGCCTAATGAAAAACTGTTTTTT. It encodes CASSLGPNEKLFF.

The chain is built from TRBV19 and TRBJ1-4; D might be TRBD1 (5 bases). The CDR3 is 16 residues long. Germline lookup yields CDR1 LNHDA and CDR2 SQIVND (reference sequence). Trimming took 3 bases from V and 6 from J, leaving 17 bases between them. In nucleotides, the CDR3 is TGTGCCAGTAGTATCGGACCTCGGGACTTTGATGAAAAACTGTTTTTT. This encodes CASSIGPRDFDEKLFF.

V gene TRBV6-2 or TRBV6-3 combines with J gene TRBJ2-2; perhaps TRBD1 as D (6 bases). Germline lookup yields CDR1 MNHEY and CDR2 SVGEGT. This CDR3 is built from 14 residues. The ends were cut back, 1 base at V and 3 bases at J, with 6 bases in the middle. The CDR3 spells CASSYYRDTGELFF. In DNA form, the CDR3 reads TGTGCCAGCAGTTACTACAGGGACACCGGGGAGCTGTTTTTT.

The chain is built from TRBV19 and TRBJ2-2; 14 bases align to TRBD2. This CDR3 is built from 21 residues. Germline CDR1 LNHDA, CDR2 SQIVND (reference sequence). V was pared by 7 bases and J by 4 bases, with 20 bases of the junction left unmatched. In nucleotides, the CDR3 is TGTGCCAGTACCTCCCGCGGCTCGGACGGTGGACTAGCGGGAGGCACCGGGGAGCTGTTTTTT. Its translation is CASTSRGSDGGLAGGTGELFF.

The V and J genes are TRBV7-9 and TRBJ1-1; D gene unclear. CDR3 length: 15 amino acids. The germline CDR1 and CDR2 sequences are SEHNR and FQNEAQ (reference sequence). The V and J ends lost 4 bases and 4 bases respectively, with 16 bases between them. The CDR3: CASSSPPLLSTEAFF. The CDR3 DNA reads TGTGCCAGCAGCTCGCCCCCTCTTTTGAGCACTGAAGCTTTCTTT.

The chain carries TRBV3-1 (or the pseudogene TRBV3-2) and TRBJ1-2; 9 positions match TRBD1. The ends lost 3 bases at V and 4 bases at J; junction bases unmatched: 3. The CDR3 covers 14 residues. The germline gives CDR1 LGHDT, CDR2 YNNKEL (reference sequence). CDR3 region: CASSQDRGLYGYTF. The DNA of the CDR3 is TGTGCCAGCAGCCAGGACAGGGGACTCTATGGCTACACCTTC.

This clone was counted a few times. The V and J genes are TRBV25-1 and TRBJ1-2; the match to TRBD1 covers 8 bases. J was trimmed by 1 base and V by 6 bases; bases with no gene match: 1. The CDR3 consists of 13 residues. The germline CDR1 and CDR2 sequences are MGHDK and SYGVNS. In nucleotides, the CDR3 is TGTGCCAGCAGGGGACAGGATAACTATGGCTACACCTTC. Residues: CASRGQDNYGYTF.

This clone was picked up one time. The chain is built from TRBV9 and TRBJ2-1, with D possibly TRBD1 on 6 matching bases. The germline V and J ends were trimmed by 3 bases and 10 bases, with 17 bases remaining between them. CDR1 SGDLS and CDR2 YYNGEE come from the germline V gene. The CDR3 runs to 14 residues. The CDR3 region has the DNA TGTGCCAGCAGCGGATCAACAGGGCGTACCGAGCAGTTCTTC. Amino acids: CASSGSTGRTEQFF.

The rearrangement joins TRBV6-1 to TRBJ1-4; D perhaps matches TRBD1 (5 bases). The CDR3 spans 15 residues. V gave up 2 bases and J gave up 5 bases, with 12 bases separating them. Germline V gene sequence: CDR1 MNHNS, CDR2 SASEGT. CDR3: CASSEFWGGNEKLFF. The CDR3 DNA is TGTGCCAGCAGTGAATTTTGGGGGGGGAATGAAAAACTGTTTTTT.

The chain joins TRBV5-5 to TRBJ2-7; TRBD1 agrees at 8 bases. The ends lost 0 bases at V and 2 bases at J; junction bases unmatched: 13. Germline CDR1 is SGHKS and CDR2 is YYEKEE (reference sequence). The CDR3 spans 18 residues. CDR3 sequence: CASSLALFRQGLTYEQYF. CDR3 DNA sequence: TGTGCCAGCAGCTTGGCTTTATTCCGACAGGGGTTAACCTACGAGCAGTACTTC.

This chain connects TRBV20-1 to TRBJ2-5; D might be TRBD2 (6 bases). CDR3 size: 15 residues. The germline V gene encodes CDR1 DFQATT and CDR2 SNEGSKA (reference sequence). With 3 bases removed from V and 1 base from J, the gap between germline ends came to 15 bases. The CDR3 DNA sequence: TGCAGTGCTAGTCGTATAGCGGAAGGCCAAGAGACCCAGTACTTC. Its translation: CSASRIAEGQETQYF.

CDR3 DNA: TGTGCCAGCAGTACTACCGGGACACTAACAGATACGCAGTATTTT. Its translation is CASSTTGTLTDTQYF. The J gene is TRBJ2-3, the V gene TRBV28; D might be TRBD1 (6 bases). V dropped 5 bases and J dropped 3 bases, with 15 bases sitting between them. Germline V gene sequence: CDR1 MDHEN, CDR2 SYDVKM. There are 15 residues in the CDR3. The full variable domain, its missing parts supplied by reference TRBV28 and TRBJ2-3, is DVKVTQSSRYLVKRTGEKVFLECVQDMDHENMFWYRQDPGLGLRLIYFSYDVKMKEKGDIPEGYSVSREKKERFSLILESASTNQTSMYLCASSTTGTLTDTQYFGPGTRLTVL.

This clone was found once. The chain carries TRBV6-5 and TRBJ2-1; 7 bases line up with TRBD1. Trimming took 7 bases from V and 3 from J; bases not matched to a gene: 3. This CDR3 has 13 amino acids. Germline V gene data show CDR1 as MNHEY and CDR2 as SVGAGI. CDR3 region: CASMPGGYNEQFF. The CDR3 nucleotides are TGTGCCAGCATGCCAGGGGGCTACAATGAGCAGTTCTTC.

This chain links TRBV6-2 or TRBV6-3 with TRBJ1-5; 11 nucleotides line up with TRBD1. V was clipped by 0 bases and J by 2 bases; unmatched bases: 6. The CDR3 is 18 amino acids. Germline CDR1 reads MNHEY; CDR2 reads SVGEGT. CDR3 region: CASSYSGQGATGNQPQHF. The CDR3 coding sequence is TGTGCCAGCAGTTACTCAGGACAGGGGGCGACGGGCAATCAGCCCCAGCATTTT.

The rearrangement joins TRBV3-1 (or the pseudogene TRBV3-2) to TRBJ2-7; 8 bases are shared with TRBD1. The CDR3 length is 13 residues. Germline values: CDR1 LGHDT, CDR2 YNNKEL (reference sequence). The junction had 3 bases not matched to a gene; V was cut back by 6 bases and J by 2 bases. CDR3 in amino acids: CASRPQGAYEQYF. Here the CDR3 DNA reads TGTGCCAGCAGGCCACAGGGGGCCTACGAGCAGTACTTC.

V gene TRBV6-5 combines with J gene TRBJ2-1; 10 bases match TRBD2. V shed 5 bases and J 9 bases; nucleotides not matched to a gene: 10. The CDR3 length is 15 residues. CDR1 and CDR2 (germline): MNHEY, SVGAGI. CDR3: CASSPPGTSVSEQFF. CDR3 DNA: TGTGCCAGCAGTCCTCCCGGGACTAGCGTCAGTGAGCAGTTCTTC.